This paragraph covers one T cell receptor (beta chain) sequence. What it binds is unknown. Clones were read by immunoSEQ multiplex PCR, and TCRdb kept only the in-frame ones, dropping some. The sample shows about 69,000 clones, approximately 90% of them seen only once. This sample was taken from a study of OX40 agonist ivuxolimab in advanced cancers. Study details: Ivuxolimab, an agonistic anti-OX40 (CD134) antibody, was given to patients. General observations from the study: There were also nonresponders showing low normalized T-cell clonal expansion.

Trimming pared 6 bases from V and 3 bases from J, leaving 18 bases between. The CDR3 is 15 residues long. Germline lookup yields CDR1 MNHEY and CDR2 SMNVEV (reference sequence). This sample comprised CD4+ or CD8+ T cells sorted from blood, obtained in a trial of the OX40 agonist ivuxolimab. This chain connects TRBV27 to TRBJ2-7; weak D call: TRBD1 (6 bases). This receptor was obtained from an adult with an advanced solid tumor such as melanoma, head and neck, liver or kidney cancer. CDR3 nucleotide sequence: TGTGCCAGCAGCCGACAGGAGACCGTCTACTACGAGCAGTACTTC. It translates to CASSRQETVYYEQYF.